What follows describes a single TCR beta chain. Its specificity is not known. The data were taken from a study of CD8 T cells in ankylosing spondylitis. General study findings and limits: The clones that were linked to disease were reported to be significantly enriched in matched synovial fluid samples from ankylosing spondylitis patients. Previous work reported some of these motif variants in the synovial fluid and blood of reactive arthritis. Several highly homologous variants formed a TCR beta motif that appeared characteristic of ankylosing spondylitis blood.

Construction of TCR beta libraries was performed using quantitative 5'-RACE with molecular barcodes. MiXCR, applied by TCRdb to the 5' RACE reads, yields one record per CDR3 protein. The sample records more than 600,000 distinct CDR3 sequences, roughly 19% being singletons. This CDR3 has 13 residues. Trimming cost V 5 bases and J 5 bases, with 9 bases left between them. Germline-derived CDR1 and CDR2 are SEHNR and FQNEAQ (reference sequence). Sequenced material: blood, either unsorted or a sorted T cell fraction (not recorded which). V is TRBV7-9 and J is TRBJ2-2; D is unresolved. This receptor was identified in a male donor with ankylosing spondylitis. In nucleotides, the CDR3 is TGTGCCAGCAGCAAAACTGAAACCGGGGAGCTGTTTTTT. Its protein product is CASSKTETGELFF.